This TCR beta chain was obtained from a study of cytomegalovirus exposure and HLA in healthy donors. Findings and caveats of the study: CMV antigen specificity was confirmed in vitro for three CMV-associated chains. TCR beta chains numbering approximately 150 were designated cytomegalovirus-associated.

Some clones are missing from TCRdb's copy, which holds only in-frame ones; the method was immunoSEQ multiplex PCR. The repertoire holds 60,000 to 90,000 clones, with 94% as singletons. On this clone itself: Its antigen is currently unknown.

The CDR3 loop spans 13 amino acids. Germline V CDR1 and CDR2: KGHSH, LQKENI. Trimming took off 5 bases at V and 1 base at J, with 6 bases between the two ends. The chain combines TRBV18 with TRBJ1-5; D is uncertain. This sequence was found in a young woman in good health and CMV-seronegative. Specimen: PBMCs. The CDR3 sequence: CASSDNSNQPQHF. The DNA of the CDR3 is TGTGCCAGCTCAGACAACAGCAATCAGCCCCAGCATTTT.